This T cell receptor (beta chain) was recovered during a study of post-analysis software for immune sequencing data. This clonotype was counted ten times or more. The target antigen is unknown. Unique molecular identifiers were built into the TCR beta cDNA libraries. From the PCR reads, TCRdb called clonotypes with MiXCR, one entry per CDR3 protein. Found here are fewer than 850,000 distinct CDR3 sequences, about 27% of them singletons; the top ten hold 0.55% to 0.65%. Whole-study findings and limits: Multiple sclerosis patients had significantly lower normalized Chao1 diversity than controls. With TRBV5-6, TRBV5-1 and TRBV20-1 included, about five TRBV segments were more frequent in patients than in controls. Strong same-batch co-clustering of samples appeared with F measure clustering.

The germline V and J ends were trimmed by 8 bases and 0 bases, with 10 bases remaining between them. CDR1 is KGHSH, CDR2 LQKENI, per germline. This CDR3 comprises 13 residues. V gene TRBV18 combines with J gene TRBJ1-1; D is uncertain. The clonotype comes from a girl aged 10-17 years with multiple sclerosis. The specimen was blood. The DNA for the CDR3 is TGTGCCAGCAGCCCTGGACTGAACACTGAAGCTTTCTTT. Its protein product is CASSPGLNTEAFF.